This T cell receptor beta chain was obtained from a study of control samples from healthy donors and cancer patients. TCRdb's copy holds only in-frame clones and misses some; the assay was immunoSEQ multiplex PCR. The table shows approximately 70,000 clones, with roughly nine tenths occurring only once. Worth noting for this clone: This CDR3 is also generated by other DNA sequences in the sample.

The sample taken for sequencing was PBMCs. The TCR originated in a man between 60 and 75 years old with colorectal cancer.

The CDR3 region has the DNA TGTGCCAGCAGTCCCCGGGGAGAGACCCAGTACTTC. This encodes CASSPRGETQYF. This chain joins TRBV12-3 or TRBV12-4 and TRBJ2-5, with D tentatively TRBD2 (5 bases). Trimming left V 5 bases short and J 4 bases short, with 8 bases between. This CDR3 has 12 residues.